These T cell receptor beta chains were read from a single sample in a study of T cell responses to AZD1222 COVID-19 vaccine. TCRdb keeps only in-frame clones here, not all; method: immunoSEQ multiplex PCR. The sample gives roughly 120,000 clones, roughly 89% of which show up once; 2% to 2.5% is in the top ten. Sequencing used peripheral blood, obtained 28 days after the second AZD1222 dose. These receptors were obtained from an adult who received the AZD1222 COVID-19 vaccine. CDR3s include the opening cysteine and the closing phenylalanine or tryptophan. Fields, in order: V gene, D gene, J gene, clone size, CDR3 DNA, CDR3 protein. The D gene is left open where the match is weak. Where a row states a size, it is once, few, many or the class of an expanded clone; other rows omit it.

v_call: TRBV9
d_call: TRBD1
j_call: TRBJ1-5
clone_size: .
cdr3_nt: TGTGCCAGCAGCGGAGGGACAGGGGGGCAGCCCCAGCATTTT
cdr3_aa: CASSGGTGGQPQHF

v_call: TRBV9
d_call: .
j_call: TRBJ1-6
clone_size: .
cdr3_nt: TGTGCCAGCAGCACCGGGGGGGGTATAGGATTGGTTGGATCACCCCTCCACTTT
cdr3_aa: CASSTGGGIGLVGSPLHF

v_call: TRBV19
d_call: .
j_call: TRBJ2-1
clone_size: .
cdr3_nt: TGTGCCAGTAGTCCCGGATGGGGGCCAGGGATGGATGAGCAGTTCTTC
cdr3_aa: CASSPGWGPGMDEQFF

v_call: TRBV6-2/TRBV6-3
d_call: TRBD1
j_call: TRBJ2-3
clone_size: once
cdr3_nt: TGTGCCAGCAGTTCCACAGGGGTGGCAGATACGCAGTATTTT
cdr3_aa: CASSSTGVADTQYF

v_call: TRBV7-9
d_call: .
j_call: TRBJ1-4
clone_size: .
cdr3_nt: TGTGCCAGCAGCCCCTGGACAGAAACTAATGAAAAACTGTTTTTT
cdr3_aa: CASSPWTETNEKLFF

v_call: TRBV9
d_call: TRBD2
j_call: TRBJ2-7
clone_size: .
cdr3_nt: TGTGCCAGCAGCAAGGCTAGCGGGGGGACCTACGAGCAGTACTTC
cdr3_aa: CASSKASGGTYEQYF

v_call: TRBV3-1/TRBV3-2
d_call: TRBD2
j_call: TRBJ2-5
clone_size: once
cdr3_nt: TGTGCCAGCAGCCGGGGACTAGCAGAGACCCAGTACTTC
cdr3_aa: CASSRGLAETQYF

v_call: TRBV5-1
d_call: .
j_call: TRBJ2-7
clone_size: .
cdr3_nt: TGCGCCAGCAGCTCAGGGGAGGGGATAGGGGCCTACGAGCAGTACTTC
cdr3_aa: CASSSGEGIGAYEQYF

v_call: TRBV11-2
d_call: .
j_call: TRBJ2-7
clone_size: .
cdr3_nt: TGTGCCAGCAGCTTCTCCACGGCGGGGCGGGGAGGGGGATACGAGCAGTACTTC
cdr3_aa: CASSFSTAGRGGGYEQYF

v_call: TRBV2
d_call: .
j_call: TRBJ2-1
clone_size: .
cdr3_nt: TGTGCCAGCAGTCAACCGGCTGCGGTTGAGCAGTTCTTC
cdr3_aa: CASSQPAAVEQFF

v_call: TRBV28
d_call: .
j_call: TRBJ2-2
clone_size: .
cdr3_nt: TGTGCCATCTCCAAGGGGGGGCCCACCGGGGAGCTGTTTTTT
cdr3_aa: CAISKGGPTGELFF

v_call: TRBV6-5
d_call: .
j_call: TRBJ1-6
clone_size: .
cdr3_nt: TGTGCCAGCAGTTACTCCGGACACTCCAATTCACCCCTCCACTTT
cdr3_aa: CASSYSGHSNSPLHF

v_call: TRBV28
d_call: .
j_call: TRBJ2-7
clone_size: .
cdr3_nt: TGTGCCAGCCTAGGGCCCAGCAGGTACGAGCAGTACTTC
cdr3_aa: CASLGPSRYEQYF

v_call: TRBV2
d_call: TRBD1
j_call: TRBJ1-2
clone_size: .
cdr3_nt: TGTGCCAGCAGTCCTCAAGGGACAGGGATTAACTATGGCTACACCTTC
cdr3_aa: CASSPQGTGINYGYTF

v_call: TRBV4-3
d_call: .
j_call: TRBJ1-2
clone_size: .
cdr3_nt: TGCGCCAGCAGCCAAGAAGCTGGTAGGGGTGGCTACACCTTC
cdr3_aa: CASSQEAGRGGYTF

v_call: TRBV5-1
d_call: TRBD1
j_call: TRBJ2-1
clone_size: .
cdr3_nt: TGCGCCAGCAGCCAGGACAGGGGAAATTTCAATGAGCAGTTCTTC
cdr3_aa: CASSQDRGNFNEQFF

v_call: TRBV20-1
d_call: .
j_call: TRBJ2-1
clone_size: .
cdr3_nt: TGCAGTGCTAGTTTAGGGTACAATGAGCAGTTCTTC
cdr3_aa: CSASLGYNEQFF

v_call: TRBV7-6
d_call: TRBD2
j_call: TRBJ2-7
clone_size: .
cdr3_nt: TGTGCCAGCAGCCTGACTAGCGGGGTATCCTACGAGCAGTACTTC
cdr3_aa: CASSLTSGVSYEQYF

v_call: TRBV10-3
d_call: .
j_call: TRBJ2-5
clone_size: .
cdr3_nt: TGTGCCACCGGTGGGGGAGAGACCCAGTACTTC
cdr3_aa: CATGGGETQYF

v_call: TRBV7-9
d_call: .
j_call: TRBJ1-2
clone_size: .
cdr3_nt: TGTGCCAGCAGCTTAGCCCGGAACTATGGCTACACCTTC
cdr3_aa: CASSLARNYGYTF

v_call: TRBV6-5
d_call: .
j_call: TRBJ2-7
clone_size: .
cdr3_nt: TGTGCCAGCAGTTCCACCCCCTACGAGCAGTACTTC
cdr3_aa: CASSSTPYEQYF

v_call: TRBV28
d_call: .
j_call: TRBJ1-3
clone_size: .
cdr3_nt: TGTGCCAGCACCGAGATAACAGGCCCGGGAGGAAACACCATATATTTT
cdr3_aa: CASTEITGPGGNTIYF

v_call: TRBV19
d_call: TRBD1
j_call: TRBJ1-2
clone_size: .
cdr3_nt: TGTGCCAGTAGTGCAGGGGGCGGGCACTATGGCTACACCTTC
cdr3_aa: CASSAGGGHYGYTF

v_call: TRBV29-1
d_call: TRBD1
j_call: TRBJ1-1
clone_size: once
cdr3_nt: TGCAGCGTTGATAGGGACAGCTACACTGAAGCTTTCTTT
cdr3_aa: CSVDRDSYTEAFF

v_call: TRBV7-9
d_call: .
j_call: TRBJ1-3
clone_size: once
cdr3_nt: TGTGCCAGCAGCTTTCGGTCTGGAAACACCATATATTTT
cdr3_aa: CASSFRSGNTIYF

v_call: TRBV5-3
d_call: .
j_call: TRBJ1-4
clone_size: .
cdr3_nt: TGTGCCAGAAGCGGACCGGGACCGCGTAATGAAAAACTGTTTTTT
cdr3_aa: CARSGPGPRNEKLFF

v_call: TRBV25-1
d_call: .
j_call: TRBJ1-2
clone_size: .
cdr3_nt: TGTGCCAGCAGTGAATATGGCGGACACCACTTC
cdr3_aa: CASSEYGGHHF

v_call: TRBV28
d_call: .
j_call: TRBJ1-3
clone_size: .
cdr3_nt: TGTGCCATAGCGGGTGGGGGGCCGATCAGTTTTGGAAACACCATATATTTT
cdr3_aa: CAIAGGGPISFGNTIYF

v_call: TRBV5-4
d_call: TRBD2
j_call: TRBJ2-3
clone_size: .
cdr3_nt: TGTGCCAGCAGCTTGCAAGCGGGGGGGAGTACAGATACGCAGTATTTT
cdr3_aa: CASSLQAGGSTDTQYF

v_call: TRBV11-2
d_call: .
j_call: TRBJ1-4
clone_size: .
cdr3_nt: TGTGCCAGCAGCTTAAGGCCGGACTTACAGAATGAAAAACTGTTTTTT
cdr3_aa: CASSLRPDLQNEKLFF

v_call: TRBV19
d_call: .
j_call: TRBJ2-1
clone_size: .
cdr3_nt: TGTGCCAGCGGTCCTAGACAGGCTGACAATGAGCAGTTCTTC
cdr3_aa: CASGPRQADNEQFF

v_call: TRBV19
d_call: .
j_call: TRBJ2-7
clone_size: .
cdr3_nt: TGTGCCAGTAGTATAGAGGACTCCCCTCAGTTCTACGAGCAGTACTTC
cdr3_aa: CASSIEDSPQFYEQYF

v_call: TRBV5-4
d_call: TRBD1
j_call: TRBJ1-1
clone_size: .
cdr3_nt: TGTGCCAGCAGCTCCTCCGGGACAGGGCGCACTGAAGCTTTCTTT
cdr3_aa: CASSSSGTGRTEAFF

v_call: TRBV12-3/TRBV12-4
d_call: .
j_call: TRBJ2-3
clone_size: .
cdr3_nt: TGTGCCAGCAAAGTCGGGGATACGCAGTATTTT
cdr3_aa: CASKVGDTQYF

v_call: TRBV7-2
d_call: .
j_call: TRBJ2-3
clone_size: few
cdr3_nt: TGTGCCAGCAGCTCCCGGACAGATAGCACAGATACGCAGTATTTT
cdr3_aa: CASSSRTDSTDTQYF